A selection of T cell receptor beta chains follows, all from one sample in a study of blood T cell repertoires in COVID-19. Method: immunoSEQ multiplex PCR; TCRdb's copy keeps in-frame clones and lacks some. The sample carries a few hundred thousand clones, approximately 90% recorded once. Sequencing input: peripheral blood. The receptors were sampled from a woman aged 25 to 45 with active or convalescent COVID-19. The CDR3 runs from the conserved cysteine through the conserved F or W. The order of the fields is V gene, J gene, clone size, CDR3 protein. Expanded clones are given a class, and other clones once, few, many or no size at all.

>TRBV19|TRBJ1-6|few
CASSITTGTGFSPLHF
>TRBV6-1|TRBJ1-1|-
CASSEPGVGNTEAFF
>TRBV27|TRBJ2-1|-
CASSLYRSGGYNEQFF
>TRBV5-1|TRBJ1-6|-
CASSSAGATNSPLHF
>TRBV4-1|TRBJ1-6|many
CASSQDPGQAVNSPLHF
>TRBV6-5|TRBJ1-3|-
CASSPLGRAGNTIYF
>TRBV6-2/TRBV6-3|TRBJ2-5|-
CASSYASGVGEETQYF
>TRBV29-1|TRBJ1-1|few
CSVDWGDSTEAFF
>TRBV7-2|TRBJ2-1|-
CASSLNPPGLGGNEQFF
>TRBV6-2/TRBV6-3|TRBJ2-1|-
CASSWRGDYNEQFF
>TRBV4-3|TRBJ2-1|once
CASSQDPRGVNEQFF
>TRBV6-8|TRBJ1-2|-
CASSYLDRGNYGYTF
>TRBV5-4|TRBJ2-5|-
CASSSRDRGETQYF
>TRBV28|TRBJ1-6|-
CASSEQGISYNSPLHF
>TRBV7-2|TRBJ2-3|-
CASSFQAAGVSDTQYF
>TRBV29-1|TRBJ1-1|few
CSVVPQGKAFF
>TRBV4-2|TRBJ2-1|-
CASSPHSGGADNEQFF
>TRBV28|TRBJ1-4|once
CASTPGLYNEKLFF
>TRBV19|TRBJ2-5|-
CASSIGAGGSGETQYF
>TRBV6-5|TRBJ2-7|-
CASRALGAGGYEQYF
>TRBV3-1/TRBV3-2|TRBJ2-7|-
CASSQVVNSNEQYF
>TRBV2|TRBJ2-7|-
CASEPLLGTEQPEQYF
>TRBV9|TRBJ2-5|-
CASSPGRGGPQETQYF
>TRBV6-2/TRBV6-3|TRBJ2-1|-
CASSFRDYLNEQFF
>TRBV9|TRBJ1-1|-
CASSVATGHTEAFF
>TRBV2|TRBJ1-3|-
CASKTSRDSRTSSGNTIYF
>TRBV18|TRBJ1-4|few
CASSRDRTNEKLFF
>TRBV14|TRBJ2-3|-
CASSSWAQRTQYF
>TRBV14|TRBJ1-2|-
CASSHGQGSLGYGYTF
>TRBV7-8|TRBJ2-3|-
CASSSLAGGPKYF
>TRBV25-1|TRBJ1-1|-
CASEPNRGNTEAFF
>TRBV6-4|TRBJ2-1|-
CASTLVGGGPSYNEQFF
>TRBV19|TRBJ2-1|-
CASSEGPGQGINEQFF
>TRBV2|TRBJ2-7|once
CASSAGRDLHEQYF
>TRBV27|TRBJ1-2|-
CASSSYRDRVYGYTF
>TRBV28|TRBJ1-2|-
CASSATDREDYGYTF
>TRBV29-1|TRBJ1-2|-
CSVERTGGYGYTF
>TRBV3-1/TRBV3-2|TRBJ1-1|-
CASSLDRGWNTEAFF
>TRBV7-9|TRBJ2-7|-
CASSPQGTGRSYEQYF
>TRBV30|TRBJ1-3|-
CAWSGRGFSGNTIYF
>TRBV7-6|TRBJ2-5|-
CASSQRTAGGWGETQYF
>TRBV25-1|TRBJ2-3|-
CASSESVGLQWPDTQYF
>TRBV5-4|TRBJ2-7|-
CASSLAGGAVGEQYF
>TRBV18|TRBJ2-3|-
CASSRLTSGGSSTDTQYF
>TRBV5-1|TRBJ1-4|-
CASSTGDLATNEKLFF
>TRBV3-1/TRBV3-2|TRBJ1-3|-
CASSQTAAGNTIYF
>TRBV27|TRBJ1-6|-
CASSFQSYNSPLHF
>TRBV6-5|TRBJ1-5|-
CASSLQGKGNQPQHF
>TRBV30|TRBJ2-5|-
CAWSVGQGSQTQYF
>TRBV5-1|TRBJ1-3|-
CASSLELSGLGNTIYF
>TRBV9|TRBJ2-2|-
CASSVAAGPTTGELFF
>TRBV6-2/TRBV6-3|TRBJ1-5|-
CASSWASLNQPQHF
>TRBV30|TRBJ2-3|-
CAWRWGGSTDTQYF
>TRBV7-2|TRBJ2-2|-
CASSLEWSTGELFF
>TRBV12-5|TRBJ1-2|-
CASGRDSYGYTF
>TRBV5-4|TRBJ2-5|-
CASSPRTGGRQETQYF
>TRBV6-5|TRBJ1-6|-
CASQGPGNSPLHF